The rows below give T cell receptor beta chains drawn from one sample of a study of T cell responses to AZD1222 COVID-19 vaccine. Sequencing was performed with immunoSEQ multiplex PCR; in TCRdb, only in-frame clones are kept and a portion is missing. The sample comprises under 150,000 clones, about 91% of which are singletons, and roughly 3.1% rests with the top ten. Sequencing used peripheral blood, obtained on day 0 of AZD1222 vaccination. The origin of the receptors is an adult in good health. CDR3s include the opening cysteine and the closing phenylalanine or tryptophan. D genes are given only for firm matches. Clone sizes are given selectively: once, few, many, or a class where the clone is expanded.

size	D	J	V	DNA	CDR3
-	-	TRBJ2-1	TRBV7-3	TGTGCCAGCAGCTTACGGGGCGGAGACTTCTACAATGAGCAGTTCTTC	CASSLRGGDFYNEQFF
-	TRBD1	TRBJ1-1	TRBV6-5	TGTGCCAGCAGTCTAACAGGGGGCAGGGCTGAAGCTTTCTTT	CASSLTGGRAEAFF
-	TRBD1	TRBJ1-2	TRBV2	TGTGCCGCGGTAAGACAGGGAAACTACACCTTC	CAAVRQGNYTF
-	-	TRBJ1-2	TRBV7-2	TGTGCCAGCAGCCCCGGGGGATACTATGGCTACACCTTC	CASSPGGYYGYTF
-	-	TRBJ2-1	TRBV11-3	TGTGCCAGCAGCTTAGAGGAGAACAATGAGCAGTTCTTC	CASSLEENNEQFF
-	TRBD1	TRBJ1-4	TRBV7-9	TGTGCCAGCAGCTTATTGGGTTCCGGGACAGCTAATGAAAAACTGTTTTTT	CASSLLGSGTANEKLFF
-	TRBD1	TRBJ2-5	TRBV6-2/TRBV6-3	TGTGCCAGCAGTTACCGGACAGGAACCCCCCAGACCCAGTACTTC	CASSYRTGTPQTQYF
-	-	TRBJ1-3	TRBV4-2	TGTGCCAGCAGCCAAGTCAAGGGGGCTGGAAACACCATATATTTT	CASSQVKGAGNTIYF
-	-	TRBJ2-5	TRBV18	TGTGCCAGCTCCCAGTACCAAGAGACCCAGTACTTC	CASSQYQETQYF
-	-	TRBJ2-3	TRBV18	TGTGCCAGCTCACCACTGGGGCAGGCGTCCGAAACGCAGTATTTT	CASSPLGQASETQYF
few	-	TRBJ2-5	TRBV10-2	TGCGCCAGCAGTGAGTATGACCAAGAGACCCAGTACTTC	CASSEYDQETQYF
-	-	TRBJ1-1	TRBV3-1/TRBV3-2	TGTGCCAGCAGTCCTACACTTGACAGTGAAGCTTTCTTT	CASSPTLDSEAFF
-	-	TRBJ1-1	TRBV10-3	TGTGCCATCAGTGAGTCTCTGGGAGTCACTGAAGCTTTCTTT	CAISESLGVTEAFF
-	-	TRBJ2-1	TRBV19	TGTGCCAGTAGTATAGAATTGGCCAACAATGAGCAGTTCTTC	CASSIELANNEQFF
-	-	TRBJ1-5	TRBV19	TGTGCCAGTAGTATATACGCGGCGAATCAGCCCCAGCATTTT	CASSIYAANQPQHF
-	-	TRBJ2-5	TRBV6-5	TGTGCCACCTACGGCCTTACGAAAGCAGAGACCCAGTACTTC	CATYGLTKAETQYF
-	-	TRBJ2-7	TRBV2	TGTGCCAGCAGTGAAGCGGGACACTCCTACGAGCAGTACTTC	CASSEAGHSYEQYF
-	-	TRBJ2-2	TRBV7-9	TGTGCCAGCAGCTTTATCGGCAGAACGAACACCGGGGAGCTGTTTTTT	CASSFIGRTNTGELFF
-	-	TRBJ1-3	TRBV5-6	TGTGCCAGCAGCTCCCCCCGGGTGGGGGAGTCTGGAAACACCATATATTTT	CASSSPRVGESGNTIYF
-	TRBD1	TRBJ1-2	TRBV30	TGTGCCTGGACCCCAGGGGGTGGGCCTGGCTACACCTTC	CAWTPGGGPGYTF
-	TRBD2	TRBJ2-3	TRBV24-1	TGTGCCACCAGTGATTCTAGCGGGTATCGAACCGATACGCAGTATTTT	CATSDSSGYRTDTQYF
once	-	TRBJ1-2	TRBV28	TGTGCCAGCAGTTTAGTGGTAGGGAGCGACTATGGCTACACCTTC	CASSLVVGSDYGYTF
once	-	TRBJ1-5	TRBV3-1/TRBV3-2	TGTGCCAGCAGCCAAGAAAATCAGCCCCAGCATTTT	CASSQENQPQHF
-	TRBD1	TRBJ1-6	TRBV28	TGTGCCAGCAGTTTATTCAGGACAGGGGAGTTCTCACCCCTCCACTTT	CASSLFRTGEFSPLHF
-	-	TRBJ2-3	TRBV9	TGTGCCAGCAGAGCAGCCGCCTCCGATACGCAGTATTTT	CASRAAASDTQYF
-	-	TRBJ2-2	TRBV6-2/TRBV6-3	TGTGCCAGCAGATACGGGCCTCACACCGGGGAGCTGTTTTTT	CASRYGPHTGELFF
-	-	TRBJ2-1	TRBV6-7	TGTGCCAGCAGTTACGGGACTGCCGACTCCTACAATGAGCAGTTCTTC	CASSYGTADSYNEQFF